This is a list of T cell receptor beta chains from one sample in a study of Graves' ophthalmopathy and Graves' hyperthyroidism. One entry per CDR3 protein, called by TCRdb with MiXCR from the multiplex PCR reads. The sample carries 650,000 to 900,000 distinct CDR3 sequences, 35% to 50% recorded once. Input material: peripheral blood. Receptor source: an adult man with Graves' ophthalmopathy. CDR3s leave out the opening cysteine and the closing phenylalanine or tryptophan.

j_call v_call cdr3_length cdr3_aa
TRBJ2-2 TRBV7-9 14 ASSLGQGSQAGELF
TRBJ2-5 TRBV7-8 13 ASSPTLANQETQY
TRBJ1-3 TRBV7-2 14 ASSLFSGGAGNTIY
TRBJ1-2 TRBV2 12 ASSDAGGNYGYT
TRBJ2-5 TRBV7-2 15 ASSARVGRQSNQPQY
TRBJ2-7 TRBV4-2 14 ASSQERGSVAYEQY
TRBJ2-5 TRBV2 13 ASSPAGLTQETQY
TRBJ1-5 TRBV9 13 ASSVGPGSNQPQH
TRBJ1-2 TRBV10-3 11 ASSPIENYGYT
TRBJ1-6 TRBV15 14 ASSTRQGSYASPLH
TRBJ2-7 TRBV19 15 ASIPRGQGGLPYEQY
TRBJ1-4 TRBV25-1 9 ASSSPGQGA
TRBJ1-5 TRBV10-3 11 ASRPNINQPQH
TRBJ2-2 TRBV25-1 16 ASSYSLSGQGNTGELF
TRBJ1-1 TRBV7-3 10 ASSLSVTEAF
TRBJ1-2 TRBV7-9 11 ASRPGANYGYT
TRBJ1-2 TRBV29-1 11 SVATPGVYGYT
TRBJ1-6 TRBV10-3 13 ASSSPGTLNSPLH